This T cell receptor (beta chain) comes out of a study of identical twins. TCRdb itself ran the 5' RACE reads through MiXCR, one entry per CDR3 protein. Altogether about 200,000 distinct CDR3 sequences are present, 15% to 20% being singletons, with the ten largest covering 35% to 45%. This CDR3 region has 13 residues. Germline lookup yields CDR1 DFQATT and CDR2 SNEGSKA (reference sequence). The same data also contributed to another study, on T cells expressing NK-cell markers. That paper states: In sorted CD3+CD56+NKG2C+, CD3+CD56+NKG2C- and CD3+CD56-NKG2C+ T cells, TCR beta repertoires were obtained.

Sequencing was performed on CD8+ T cells sorted from blood. The chain links TRBV20-1 to TRBJ2-1; TRBD2 aligns across 7 bases. The source is a young woman in good health. CDR3 residues: CDPPGGAYNEQFF. In DNA form, the CDR3 reads TGCGACCCCCCGGGGGGTGCCTACAATGAGCAGTTCTTC.